The clone carrying this T cell receptor beta chain has more than one count but fewer than ten. The entry originates in a study of blood T cell repertoires in COVID-19. V dropped 5 bases and J dropped 2; count of bases not matched to a gene: 12. CDR1 and CDR2 (germline): SGHTA, FQGNSA. CDR3 length: 17 amino acids. The assay was immunoSEQ multiplex PCR, and TCRdb's table has in-frame clones only and misses some. The data show over 400,000 clones, roughly 88% seen once. The material sequenced was peripheral blood. The chain is built from TRBV7-2 and TRBJ2-1, with 7 positions matching TRBD1. The sequence came from a human donor in a cohort sampled during active COVID-19. CDR3 residues: CASSPGQGVIAYNEQFF. In nucleotides, the CDR3 is TGTGCCAGCAGCCCGGGGCAGGGGGTGATTGCCTACAATGAGCAGTTCTTC.